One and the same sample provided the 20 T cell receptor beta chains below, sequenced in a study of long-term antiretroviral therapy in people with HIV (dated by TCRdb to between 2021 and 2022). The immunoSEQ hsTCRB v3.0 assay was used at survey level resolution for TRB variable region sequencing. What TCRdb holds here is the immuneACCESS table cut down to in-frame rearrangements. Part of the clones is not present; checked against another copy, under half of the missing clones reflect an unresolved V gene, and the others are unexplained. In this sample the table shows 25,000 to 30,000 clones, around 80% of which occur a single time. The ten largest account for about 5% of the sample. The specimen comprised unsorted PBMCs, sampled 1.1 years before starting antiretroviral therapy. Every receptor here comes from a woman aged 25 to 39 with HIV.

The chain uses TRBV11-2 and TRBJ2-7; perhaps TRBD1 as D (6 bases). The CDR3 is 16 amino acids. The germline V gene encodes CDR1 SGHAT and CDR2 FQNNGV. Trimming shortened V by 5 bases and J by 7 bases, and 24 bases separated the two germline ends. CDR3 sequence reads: CASSPRTGPLLGEQYV. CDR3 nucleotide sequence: TGTGCCAGCAGCCCGCGAACAGGGCCCCTGCTGGGGGAGCAGTACGTC.

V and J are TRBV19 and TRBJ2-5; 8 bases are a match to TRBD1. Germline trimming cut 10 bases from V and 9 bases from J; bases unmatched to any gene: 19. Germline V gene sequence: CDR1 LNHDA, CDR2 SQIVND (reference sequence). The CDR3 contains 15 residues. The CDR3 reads CAKTGQGQRLRSQYF. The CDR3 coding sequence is TGTGCCAAAACAGGACAGGGCCAAAGGTTGAGGTCCCAGTACTTC.

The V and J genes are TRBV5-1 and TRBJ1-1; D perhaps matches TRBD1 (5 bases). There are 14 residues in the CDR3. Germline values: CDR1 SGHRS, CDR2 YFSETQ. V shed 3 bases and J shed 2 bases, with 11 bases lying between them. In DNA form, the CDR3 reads TGCGCCAGCAGCTCCCAGGGTTCAAACACTGAAGCTTTCTTT. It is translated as CASSSQGSNTEAFF.

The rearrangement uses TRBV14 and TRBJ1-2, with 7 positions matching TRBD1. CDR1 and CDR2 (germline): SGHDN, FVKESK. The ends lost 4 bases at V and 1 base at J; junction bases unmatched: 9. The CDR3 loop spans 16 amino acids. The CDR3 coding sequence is TGTGCCAGCAGCCCAGCCTACAGGGGAGGTAACTATGGCTACACCTTC. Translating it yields CASSPAYRGGNYGYTF. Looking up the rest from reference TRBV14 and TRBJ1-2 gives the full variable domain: EAGVTQFPSHSVIEKGQTVTLRCDPISGHDNLYWYRRVMGKEIKFLLHFVKESKQDESGMPNNRFLAERTGGTYSTLKVQPAELEDSGVYFCASSPAYRGGNYGYTFGSGTRLTVV.

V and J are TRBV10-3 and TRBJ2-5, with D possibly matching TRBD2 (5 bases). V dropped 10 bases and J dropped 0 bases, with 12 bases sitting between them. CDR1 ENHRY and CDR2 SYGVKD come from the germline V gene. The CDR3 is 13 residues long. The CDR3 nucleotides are TGTGCCACCCTAGGACTCAACCAAGAGACCCAGTACTTC. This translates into CATLGLNQETQYF.

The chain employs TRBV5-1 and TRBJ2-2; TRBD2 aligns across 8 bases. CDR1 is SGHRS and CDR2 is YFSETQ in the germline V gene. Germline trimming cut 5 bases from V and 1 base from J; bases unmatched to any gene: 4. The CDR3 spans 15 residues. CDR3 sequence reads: CASRLAGGNTGELFF. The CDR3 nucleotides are TGCGCCAGCAGACTCGCGGGGGGGAACACCGGGGAGCTGTTTTTT.

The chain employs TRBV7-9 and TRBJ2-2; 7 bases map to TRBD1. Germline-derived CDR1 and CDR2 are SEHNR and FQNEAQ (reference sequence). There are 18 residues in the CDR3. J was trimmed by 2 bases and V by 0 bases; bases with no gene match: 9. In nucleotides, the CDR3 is TGTGCCAGCAGCTTAGCCCCAAGCGAGGGGGCTAACACCGGGGAGCTGTTTTTT. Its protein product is CASSLAPSEGANTGELFF. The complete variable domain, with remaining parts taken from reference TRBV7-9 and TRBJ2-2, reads DTGVSQNPRHKITKRGQNVTFRCDPISEHNRLYWYRQTLGQGPEFLTYFQNEAQLEKSRLLSDRFSAERPKGSFSTLEIQRTEQGDSAMYLCASSLAPSEGANTGELFFGEGSRLTVL.

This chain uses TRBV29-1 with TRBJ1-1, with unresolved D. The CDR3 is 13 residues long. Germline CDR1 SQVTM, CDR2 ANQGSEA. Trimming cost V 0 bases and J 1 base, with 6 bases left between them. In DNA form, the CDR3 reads TGCAGCGTTGAAGAGGGAAAGAACACTGAAGCTTTCTTT. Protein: CSVEEGKNTEAFF.

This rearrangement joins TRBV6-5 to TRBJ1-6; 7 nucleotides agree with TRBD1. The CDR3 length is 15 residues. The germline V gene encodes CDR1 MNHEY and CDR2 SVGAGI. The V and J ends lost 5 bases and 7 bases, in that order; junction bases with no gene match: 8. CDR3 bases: TGTGCCAGCAGTACCGGGACAGTTCGAAATTCACCCCTCCACTTT. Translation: CASSTGTVRNSPLHF.

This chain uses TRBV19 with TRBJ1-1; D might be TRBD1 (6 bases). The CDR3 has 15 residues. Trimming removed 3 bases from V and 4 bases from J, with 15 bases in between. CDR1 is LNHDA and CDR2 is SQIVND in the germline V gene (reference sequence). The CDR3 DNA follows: TGTGCCAGTAGTATTGTTGGGGGCGGGGGCACTGAAGCTTTCTTT. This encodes CASSIVGGGGTEAFF.

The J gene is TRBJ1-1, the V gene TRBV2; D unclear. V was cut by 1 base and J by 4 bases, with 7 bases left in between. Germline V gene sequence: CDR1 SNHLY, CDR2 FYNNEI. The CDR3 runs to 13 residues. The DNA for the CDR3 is TGTGCCAGCAGTGAAGGCCCTGTCACTGAAGCTTTCTTT. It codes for CASSEGPVTEAFF.

The CDR3 protein is CASSLGTTSTDTQYF. The CDR3 nucleotides are TGCGCCAGCAGCTTGGGGACTACGAGCACAGATACGCAGTATTTT. V gene TRBV5-1 combines with J gene TRBJ2-3; a weak D match, TRBD2 (6 bases). The CDR3 is 15 amino acids. Trimming left V 0 bases short and J 0 bases short, with 8 bases between. Germline CDR1 reads SGHRS; CDR2 reads YFSETQ.

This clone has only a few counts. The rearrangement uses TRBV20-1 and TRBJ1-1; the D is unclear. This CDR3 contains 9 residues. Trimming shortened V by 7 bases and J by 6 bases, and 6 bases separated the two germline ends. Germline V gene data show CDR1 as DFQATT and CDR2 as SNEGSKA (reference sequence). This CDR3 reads CSVNAEAFF. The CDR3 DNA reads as TGCAGTGTGAATGCTGAAGCTTTCTTT.

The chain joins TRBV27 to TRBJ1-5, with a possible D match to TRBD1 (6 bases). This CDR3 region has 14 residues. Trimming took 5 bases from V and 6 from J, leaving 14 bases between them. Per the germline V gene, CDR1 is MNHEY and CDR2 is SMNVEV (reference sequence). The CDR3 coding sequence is TGTGCCAGCAGTCGGGCAGGGGTAGTTCAGCCCCAGCATTTT. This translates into CASSRAGVVQPQHF.

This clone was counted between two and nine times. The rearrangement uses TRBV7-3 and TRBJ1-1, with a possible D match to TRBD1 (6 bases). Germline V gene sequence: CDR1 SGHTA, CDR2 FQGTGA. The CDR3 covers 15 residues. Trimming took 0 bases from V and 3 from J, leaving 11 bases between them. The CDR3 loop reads CASSLTGGRDTEAFF. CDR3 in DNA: TGTGCCAGCAGCTTAACGGGGGGGCGTGACACTGAAGCTTTCTTT. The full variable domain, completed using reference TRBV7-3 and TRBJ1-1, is GAGVSQTPSNKVTEKGKYVELRCDPISGHTALYWYRQSLGQGPEFLIYFQGTGAADDSGLPNDRFFAVRPEGSVSTLKIQRTERGDSAVYLCASSLTGGRDTEAFFGQGTRLTVV.

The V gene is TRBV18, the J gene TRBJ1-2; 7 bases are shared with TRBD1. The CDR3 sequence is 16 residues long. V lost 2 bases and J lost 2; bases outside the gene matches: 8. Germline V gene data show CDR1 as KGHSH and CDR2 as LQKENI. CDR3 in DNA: TGTGCCAGCTCACCAGCGGGGGACAGAGTAAACTATGGCTACACCTTC. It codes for CASSPAGDRVNYGYTF.

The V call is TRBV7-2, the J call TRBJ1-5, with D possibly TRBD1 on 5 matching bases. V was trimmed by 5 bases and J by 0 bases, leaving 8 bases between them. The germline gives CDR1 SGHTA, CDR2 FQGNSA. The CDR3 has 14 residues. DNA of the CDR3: TGTGCCAGCAGCCCGGGGCCTAGCAATCAGCCCCAGCATTTT. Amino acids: CASSPGPSNQPQHF. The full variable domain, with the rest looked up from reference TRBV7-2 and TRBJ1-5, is GAGVSQSPSNKVTEKGKDVELRCDPISGHTALYWYRQSLGQGLEFLIYFQGNSAPDKSGLPSDRFSAERTGGSVSTLTIQRTQQEDSAVYLCASSPGPSNQPQHFGDGTRLSIL.

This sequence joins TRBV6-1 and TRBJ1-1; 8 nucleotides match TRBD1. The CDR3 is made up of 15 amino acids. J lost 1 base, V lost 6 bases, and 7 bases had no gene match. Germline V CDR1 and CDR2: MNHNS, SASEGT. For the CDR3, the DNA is TGTGCCAGCAGAGTCGTGGGACAGGCGAACACTGAAGCTTTCTTT. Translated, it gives CASRVVGQANTEAFF.

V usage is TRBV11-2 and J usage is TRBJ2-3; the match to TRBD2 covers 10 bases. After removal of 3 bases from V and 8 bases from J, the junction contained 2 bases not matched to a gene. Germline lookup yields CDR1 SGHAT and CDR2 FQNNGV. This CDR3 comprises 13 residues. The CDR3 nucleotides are TGTGCCAGCAGCTTTTGGACTAGCGGTACGCAGTATTTT. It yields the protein CASSFWTSGTQYF.

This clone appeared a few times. The CDR3 DNA follows: TGTGCCAGCAGTCCTCCGTCTGAAAAACTGTTTTTT. Translated, it gives CASSPPSEKLFF. The chain recombines TRBV27 with TRBJ1-4; D is unclear. CDR1 MNHEY and CDR2 SMNVEV come from the germline V gene (reference sequence). This CDR3 spans 12 amino acids. V lost 5 bases and J 7 bases, leaving 8 bases between the germline ends.